This passage covers 20 T cell receptor beta chains from one sample sequenced in a study of OX40 agonist ivuxolimab in advanced cancers. Only in-frame clones appear in the TCRdb table, and some are missing; sequencing was by immunoSEQ multiplex PCR. The table lists approximately 76,000 clones, 85% of them singletons. The sample here was CD4+ or CD8+ T cells sorted from blood, taken in a trial of the OX40 agonist ivuxolimab. The source is an adult with an advanced solid tumor such as melanoma, head and neck, liver or kidney cancer.

The V gene is TRBV5-1, the J gene TRBJ2-1; 9 nucleotides align to TRBD1. CDR1 is SGHRS and CDR2 is YFSETQ in the germline V gene. The CDR3 contains 14 residues. V lost 7 bases, J lost 5 bases, and 7 bases stayed unmatched. For the CDR3, the DNA is TGCGCCAGCGATCCGGGACAGGGCAACAATGAGCAGTTCTTC. Translated: CASDPGQGNNEQFF. The variable domain in full, with the rest retrieved from reference TRBV5-1 and TRBJ2-1, is KAGVTQTPRYLIKTRGQQVTLSCSPISGHRSVSWYQQTPGQGLQFLFEYFSETQRNKGNFPGRFSGRQFSNSRSEMNVSTLELGDSALYLCASDPGQGNNEQFFGPGTRLTVL.

The chain uses TRBV12-2 and TRBJ2-7; the table's D call, TRBD1, was not checked against the DNA. TRBV12-2 is a documented pseudogene. This CDR3 comprises 13 residues. CDR3: CASRLTGTYEQYF. The CDR3 nucleotides read TGTGCAAGTCGCTTGACAGGGACCTACGAGCAGTACTTC.

The sample holds one count of this clone. The chain is built from TRBV2 and TRBJ1-1; D may be TRBD1 (5 bases). This CDR3 has 15 residues. Trimming left V 2 bases short and J 0 bases short, with 10 bases between. Germline CDR1 SNHLY, CDR2 FYNNEI. DNA of the CDR3: TGTGCCAGCAGTGAACAGGGCCCCATGAACACTGAAGCTTTCTTT. Translation gives CASSEQGPMNTEAFF.

This clone was picked up a small number of times. This chain joins TRBV5-1 and TRBJ2-1; 9 bases line up with TRBD2. The V gene end was trimmed by 5 bases and the J gene end by 8 bases; junction bases not matched to a gene: 14. The CDR3 is made up of 16 amino acids. Germline V CDR1 and CDR2: SGHRS, YFSETQ. CDR3 loop: CASRPASGLASHEQFF. The CDR3 DNA is TGCGCCAGCAGACCGGCCAGCGGACTAGCGTCCCATGAGCAGTTCTTC.

The rearrangement joins TRBV9 to TRBJ2-1; D may be TRBD2 (5 bases). Between the trimmed V and J ends, which lost 3 bases and 9 bases, there was a span of 16 bases. Germline loops: CDR1 SGDLS, CDR2 YYNGEE. This CDR3 is built from 14 residues. CDR3 residues: CASSEAVRPGEQFF. The CDR3 region has the DNA TGTGCCAGCAGCGAAGCGGTTCGCCCCGGTGAGCAGTTCTTC.

This chain links TRBV28 with TRBJ1-2; unclear D gene. The germline gives CDR1 MDHEN, CDR2 SYDVKM. This CDR3 has 12 residues. Trimming shortened V by 8 bases and J by 5 bases, and 12 bases separated the two germline ends. CDR3 sequence (DNA): TGTGCCAGCGTCGGAGACGGTTATGGCTACACCTTC. Amino acid sequence: CASVGDGYGYTF.

The chain joins TRBV30 to TRBJ1-1; TRBD1 is a possible D gene (5 bases). Trimming pared 3 bases from V and 10 bases from J, leaving 15 bases between. Germline assignment: CDR1 GTSNPN and CDR2 SVGIG (reference sequence). This CDR3 has 12 amino acids. This CDR3 reads CAWSRAGTLAFF. In DNA, the CDR3 is TGTGCCTGGAGCCGGGCCGGGACTCTAGCTTTCTTT. The full variable domain, completed using reference TRBV30 and TRBJ1-1, is SQTIHQWPATLVQPVGSPLSLECTVEGTSNPNLYWYRQAAGRGLQLLFYSVGIGQISSEVPQNLSASRPQDRQFILSSKKLLLSDSGFYLCAWSRAGTLAFFGQGTRLTVV.

This clone has a single count. In nucleotides, the CDR3 is TGTGCCAGCAGCTTGGATTTTACTGGGGCCAACGTCCTGACTTTC. It encodes CASSLDFTGANVLTF. This chain uses TRBV5-4 with TRBJ2-6; no firm D call. The length of the CDR3 is 15 residues. CDR1 and CDR2 (germline): SGHNT, YYREEE (reference sequence). Trimming shortened V by 0 bases and J by 2 bases, and 6 bases separated the two germline ends.

CDR3 DNA: TGTGCCAGCAGCTTAACCGGGGGAGCTTTCGGCGATACGCAGTATTTT. Residues: CASSLTGGAFGDTQYF. The J gene is TRBJ2-3, the V gene TRBV7-3, with a tentative D call TRBD2 (6 bases). Germline V gene data show CDR1 as SGHTA and CDR2 as FQGTGA. This CDR3 has 16 amino acids. V was clipped by 0 bases and J by 6 bases, with 16 bases between them.

This chain joins TRBV9 and TRBJ2-7, with D possibly TRBD1 on 6 matching bases. The germline V gene encodes CDR1 SGDLS and CDR2 YYNGEE. The CDR3 covers 15 residues. Trimming removed 0 bases from V and 0 bases from J, with 10 bases in between. The CDR3 region has the DNA TGTGCCAGCAGCGTAGGTGGGGGCCTCTCCTACGAGCAGTACTTC. It specifies CASSVGGGLSYEQYF.

The genes are TRBV6-1 and TRBJ2-7; 9 positions match TRBD2. The germline gives CDR1 MNHNS, CDR2 SASEGT. Trimming cost V 6 bases and J 0 bases; bases outside gene matches: 6. The CDR3 spans 15 residues. Written as DNA, the CDR3 is TGTGCCAGCAGGGGGAGCGGGGGGTCCTCCTACGAGCAGTACTTC. This sequence encodes CASRGSGGSSYEQYF.

The rearrangement uses TRBV19 and TRBJ1-4, with TRBD1 as a possible D gene (6 bases). Germline CDR1 LNHDA, CDR2 SQIVND (reference sequence). The V end was cut by 5 bases, the J end by 7 bases, with 17 bases between. The CDR3 length is 15 residues. The CDR3 spells CASSSQGGVGEKLFF. In DNA form, the CDR3 reads TGTGCCAGTAGTTCACAGGGAGGGGTTGGTGAAAAACTGTTTTTT.

The chain has TRBV2 and TRBJ1-2; the D is unclear. Germline V gene lookup returns CDR1 SNHLY and CDR2 FYNNEI. Trimming stripped 1 base from V and 4 bases from J, with 7 bases between. This CDR3 has 13 amino acids. In nucleotides, the CDR3 is TGTGCCAGCAGTGAAGGGACCGGCTATGGCTACACCTTC. Protein: CASSEGTGYGYTF. The full variable domain, with the rest looked up from reference TRBV2 and TRBJ1-2, is EPEVTQTPSHQVTQMGQEVILRCVPISNHLYFYWYRQILGQKVEFLVSFYNNEISEKSEIFDDQFSVERPDGSNFTLKIRSTKLEDSAMYFCASSEGTGYGYTFGSGTRLTVV.

The CDR3, as DNA: TGTGCCTGGAGTTTACAGGGGGGATTAGACACCATATATTTT. Residues: CAWSLQGGLDTIYF. The V call is TRBV30, the J call TRBJ1-3; 8 bases agree with TRBD1. The CDR3 is made up of 14 amino acids. Germline CDR1 and CDR2: GTSNPN and SVGIG (reference sequence). V lost 2 bases to trimming and J lost 8 bases; unmatched junction nucleotides: 8.

The J gene is TRBJ2-1, the V gene TRBV5-1; 8 nucleotides align to TRBD1. V shed 2 bases, J shed 5 bases, and the junction held 6 bases outside the gene matches. Germline lookup yields CDR1 SGHRS and CDR2 YFSETQ. This CDR3 spans 15 amino acids. The CDR3 loop reads CASSLRQGRNNEQFF. CDR3 nucleotide sequence: TGCGCCAGCAGCTTAAGACAGGGGAGGAACAATGAGCAGTTCTTC.

This clone was detected a few times. The J gene is TRBJ1-4, the V gene TRBV18, with 9 bases fitting TRBD1. Germline V gene lookup returns CDR1 KGHSH and CDR2 LQKENI. The CDR3 is 15 amino acids. The junction had 4 bases not matched to a gene; V was cut back by 0 bases and J by 8 bases. CDR3 DNA sequence: TGTGCCAGCTCACCACCGGGACAGGGTGGCGAAAAACTGTTTTTT. Amino acid sequence: CASSPPGQGGEKLFF.

This clone was observed a handful of times. The chain carries TRBV4-2 and TRBJ1-2; D is undetermined. Trimming pared 3 bases from V and 8 bases from J, leaving 7 bases between. The CDR3 has 11 residues. In germline, CDR1 is LGHNA, CDR2 YNFKEQ. CDR3 coding DNA: TGTGCCAGCAGCCAGGCCCAGGGCTACACCTTC. Protein: CASSQAQGYTF.

This chain links TRBV6-5 with TRBJ1-5; D perhaps matches TRBD1 (6 bases). The V end was cut by 0 bases, the J end by 7 bases, with 13 bases between. The CDR3 length is 15 residues. Per the germline V gene, CDR1 is MNHEY and CDR2 is SVGAGI. The CDR3 region has the DNA TGTGCCAGCAGTTACTCAGGGGGTTTGGAGCAGCCCCAGCATTTT. Amino acid sequence: CASSYSGGLEQPQHF.

The chain is built from TRBV5-1 and TRBJ2-3; D is perhaps TRBD1 or TRBD2 (5 bases each). Germline CDR1 and CDR2: SGHRS and YFSETQ. Trimming cost V 4 bases and J 0 bases, with 15 bases left between them. The CDR3 is made up of 16 amino acids. CDR3 in DNA: TGCGCCAGCAGCACGGGGACGGCGACTAGCACAGATACGCAGTATTTT. It encodes CASSTGTATSTDTQYF.

This clone was picked up a small number of times. This chain links TRBV5-1 with TRBJ2-5, with 10 bases lining up with TRBD2. The CDR3 runs to 17 residues. CDR1 is SGHRS, CDR2 YFSETQ, per germline. V lost 3 bases to trimming and J lost 2 bases; unmatched junction nucleotides: 10. The CDR3 DNA reads TGCGCCAGCAGCTGGGGCGCTAGCGGGGGACCACAAGAGACCCAGTACTTC. Encoded protein: CASSWGASGGPQETQYF.